The 28 T cell receptor beta chains in this list originate from one sample, sequenced in a study of blood T cell repertoires in COVID-19. Clones were sequenced by immunoSEQ multiplex PCR, and TCRdb holds only the in-frame ones, with some missing. In the table there are approximately 200,000 clones, roughly 87% of which are singletons. The sample taken for sequencing was PBMCs or T cells enriched from blood (not recorded which). Source of these receptors: a man between 18 and 35 years old with acute COVID-19.

The V gene is TRBV7-9, the J gene TRBJ2-1; TRBD2 agrees at 14 bases. The CDR3 is 18 amino acids. V shed 6 bases and J 0 bases; nucleotides not matched to a gene: 7. Germline CDR1 reads SEHNR; CDR2 reads FQNEAQ (reference sequence). The CDR3 DNA is TGTGCCAGCAGAACCGGGACTAGCGGGGGCAGCTCCTACAATGAGCAGTTCTTC. Residues: CASRTGTSGGSSYNEQFF.

The table lists this clone with a few counts. V gene TRBV30 combines with J gene TRBJ1-1; the D is unclear. In germline, CDR1 is GTSNPN, CDR2 SVGIG (reference sequence). The ends were cut back, 3 bases at V and 7 bases at J, with 12 bases in the middle. The CDR3 length is 12 residues. The CDR3 coding sequence is TGTGCCTGGAGCCCACTCTCAAGTGAAGCTTTCTTT. Translating it yields CAWSPLSSEAFF. The whole variable domain, filled in from reference TRBV30 and TRBJ1-1, reads SQTIHQWPATLVQPVGSPLSLECTVEGTSNPNLYWYRQAAGRGLQLLFYSVGIGQISSEVPQNLSASRPQDRQFILSSKKLLLSDSGFYLCAWSPLSSEAFFGQGTRLTVV.

The chain joins TRBV7-9 to TRBJ2-1; D perhaps matches TRBD2 (6 bases). The CDR3 consists of 17 residues. Trimming cost V 4 bases and J 7 bases, with 23 bases left between them. CDR1 SEHNR and CDR2 FQNEAQ come from the germline V gene (reference sequence). Here the CDR3 reads CASSSLLTSYGVNEQFF. The CDR3 nucleotides are TGTGCCAGCAGCTCTCTCCTGACTAGTTACGGGGTGAATGAGCAGTTCTTC.

The CDR3 region has the DNA TGTGCTTCGCGGGAGGGCCTTTCCACCGGGGAGCTGTTTTTT. Its translation: CASREGLSTGELFF. The chain employs TRBV27 and TRBJ2-2; 9 nucleotides match TRBD2. The CDR3 is made up of 14 amino acids. CDR1 and CDR2 (germline): MNHEY, SMNVEV (reference sequence).

This chain links TRBV12-3 or TRBV12-4 with TRBJ2-7; 7 nucleotides agree with TRBD1. The ends lost 9 bases at V and 3 bases at J; junction bases unmatched: 5. The CDR3 covers 12 residues. CDR3: CASRTGSYEQYF. The DNA for the CDR3 is TGTGCCAGTCGGACAGGTAGCTACGAGCAGTACTTC.

V gene TRBV12-3 or TRBV12-4 combines with J gene TRBJ1-3; D unclear. CDR3 length: 13 amino acids. The V end was cut by 7 bases, the J end by 7 bases, with 14 bases between. CDR3 bases: TGTGCCAGCACTCACAGCCTTGGGAACACCATATATTTT. Its protein is CASTHSLGNTIYF.

Details on this clone: This CDR3 is also generated by other DNA sequences in the sample. The rearrangement joins TRBV28 to TRBJ1-1; no clear D. V was shortened by 4 bases and J by 4 bases, with 7 bases between the two germline ends. Germline V gene data show CDR1 as MDHEN and CDR2 as SYDVKM. This CDR3 has 12 residues. This chain's CDR3 is CASSSPGTEAFF. For the CDR3, the DNA is TGTGCCAGCAGTTCCCCGGGCACTGAAGCTTTCTTT.

The V gene is TRBV11-3, the J gene TRBJ2-7; 8 bases are a match to TRBD2. The CDR3 runs to 14 residues. Per the germline V gene, CDR1 is SGHNT and CDR2 is YENEEA. V gave up 3 bases and J gave up 0 bases; unmatched junction bases: 1. The CDR3 nucleotides read TGTGCCAGCAGCTTCAGCGGGAGCTCCTACGAGCAGTACTTC. This gives the protein CASSFSGSSYEQYF.

This clone was detected only once. This chain joins TRBV9 and TRBJ2-7; D gene uncertain. V was shortened by 0 bases and J by 2 bases, with 18 bases between the two germline ends. Germline V gene data show CDR1 as SGDLS and CDR2 as YYNGEE. The length of the CDR3 is 17 residues. The CDR3, as DNA: TGTGCCAGCAGCGTAGCTGCGCCGGGTCTCGGTCCCTACGAGCAGTACTTC. Residues: CASSVAAPGLGPYEQYF. Full variable domain (remainder filled in from reference TRBV9 and TRBJ2-7): DSGVTQTPKHLITATGQRVTLRCSPRSGDLSVYWYQQSLDQGLQFLIQYYNGEERAKGNILERFSAQQFPDLHSELNLSSLELGDSALYFCASSVAAPGLGPYEQYFGPGTRLTVT.

The chain has TRBV28 and TRBJ2-1; D is possibly TRBD1 (6 bases). This CDR3 is built from 15 residues. Germline CDR1 and CDR2: MDHEN and SYDVKM. V was shortened by 3 bases and J by 2 bases, with 11 bases between the two germline ends. The CDR3 is CASSLTDRAYNEQFF. The CDR3 bases are TGTGCCAGCAGTTTGACGGACAGAGCCTACAATGAGCAGTTCTTC. The entire variable domain, with the rest obtained from reference TRBV28 and TRBJ2-1, is as follows: DVKVTQSSRYLVKRTGEKVFLECVQDMDHENMFWYRQDPGLGLRLIYFSYDVKMKEKGDIPEGYSVSREKKERFSLILESASTNQTSMYLCASSLTDRAYNEQFFGPGTRLTVL.

This clone was counted only a few times. The chain employs TRBV4-2 and TRBJ2-1; the D gene is possibly TRBD1 (6 bases). V was trimmed by 3 bases and J by 0 bases, leaving 15 bases between them. CDR1 and CDR2 (germline): LGHNA, YNFKEQ. CDR3 length: 17 amino acids. CDR3 DNA: TGTGCCAGCAGCCACATAGGGGGAAAAAGCTCCTACAATGAGCAGTTCTTC. Amino acid sequence: CASSHIGGKSSYNEQFF.

V and J are TRBV5-1 and TRBJ2-7, with D tentatively TRBD2 (5 bases). CDR1 and CDR2 (germline): SGHRS, YFSETQ. V lost 2 bases and J lost 6, with 9 bases in between. The CDR3 runs to 12 residues. CDR3 DNA: TGCGCCAGCAGCTTTGAGGGTGGCGAGCAGTACTTC. Its protein is CASSFEGGEQYF.

The chain carries TRBV30 and TRBJ2-3; D uncertain. V lost 2 bases to trimming and J lost 0 bases, with 6 bases between them. Germline values: CDR1 GTSNPN, CDR2 SVGIG (reference sequence). CDR3 length: 13 amino acids. The CDR3 DNA reads as TGTGCCTGGAGTAGCATTAGCACAGATACGCAGTATTTT. Translating gives CAWSSISTDTQYF.

The chain has TRBV7-9 and TRBJ2-5; D not resolved. The ends were cut back, 5 bases at V and 1 base at J, with 8 bases in the middle. CDR1 is SEHNR, CDR2 FQNEAQ, per germline (reference sequence). CDR3 length: 13 amino acids. This chain's CDR3 is CASSLSPQETQYF. CDR3 coding DNA: TGTGCCAGCAGCCTGAGCCCCCAAGAGACCCAGTACTTC.

The J gene is TRBJ2-3, the V gene TRBV10-3, with TRBD1 matching over 8 bases. The CDR3 consists of 16 residues. Germline lookup yields CDR1 ENHRY and CDR2 SYGVKD. J gave up 0 bases and V 6 bases, and 8 bases lay outside the gene matches. The CDR3 loop reads CAIRGGQDTSTDTQYF. The CDR3 DNA sequence: TGTGCCATCAGGGGGGGACAGGACACTAGCACAGATACGCAGTATTTT.

This chain uses TRBV24-1 with TRBJ2-3; TRBD1 aligns across 7 bases. The CDR3 extends over 15 amino acids. Germline V CDR1 and CDR2: KGHDR, SFDVKD. Trimming cost V 7 bases and J 1 base; bases outside gene matches: 7. CDR3 amino acids: CATSFTGAGTDTQYF. Written as DNA, the CDR3 is TGTGCCACCAGCTTTACAGGGGCGGGCACAGATACGCAGTATTTT.

The chain joins TRBV7-2 to TRBJ2-2, with a possible D match to TRBD1 (5 bases). The V gene's germline CDR1 is SGHTA and CDR2 FQGNSA. The CDR3 contains 16 residues. Trimming took 5 bases from V and 3 from J, leaving 16 bases between them. In nucleotides, the CDR3 is TGTGCCAGCAGCGACCTGTGGGGCAAGGACACCGGGGAGCTGTTTTTT. It specifies CASSDLWGKDTGELFF.

This rearrangement joins TRBV6-6 to TRBJ2-7, with TRBD1 as a possible D gene (6 bases). This CDR3 contains 15 residues. V was trimmed by 2 bases and J by 2 bases, leaving 13 bases between them. Looked up from germline, CDR1 is MNHNY and CDR2 is SVGAGI (reference sequence). The CDR3 loop is CASSYTTGKTYEQYF. CDR3 nucleotides: TGTGCCAGCAGTTACACGACAGGAAAGACCTACGAGCAGTACTTC.

This chain uses TRBV4-3 with TRBJ1-2; the D is unclear. Trimming shortened V by 0 bases and J by 4 bases, and 12 bases separated the two germline ends. This CDR3 spans 15 amino acids. CDR1 and CDR2 from the germline V gene are LGHNA and YSLEER. This chain's CDR3 is CASSQDPGQPYGYTF. CDR3 nucleotides: TGCGCCAGCAGCCAAGACCCTGGGCAGCCCTATGGCTACACCTTC.

The CDR3 is CASSLLTGGDSPLHF. The CDR3 DNA is TGTGCCAGCAGTTTACTGACAGGGGGCGATTCACCCCTCCACTTT. The gene calls are TRBV27 and TRBJ1-6; 10 positions match TRBD1. Looked up from germline, CDR1 is MNHEY and CDR2 is SMNVEV (reference sequence). V lost 2 bases, J lost 8 bases, and 3 bases stayed unmatched. The CDR3 spans 15 residues.

Only a few counts were recorded for this clone. This chain links TRBV7-2 with TRBJ1-2, with no clear D. The CDR3 is made up of 14 amino acids. Germline V lookup: CDR1 SGHTA, CDR2 FQGNSA. V lost 4 bases, J lost 5 bases, and 14 bases lay in between. This CDR3 reads CASSSLGFGYGYTF. The CDR3 region has the DNA TGTGCCAGCAGCTCCCTAGGCTTTGGGTATGGCTACACCTTC.

V usage is TRBV19 and J usage is TRBJ2-1, with a tentative D call TRBD2 (5 bases). CDR1 and CDR2 (germline): LNHDA, SQIVND (reference sequence). The CDR3 runs 16 residues. V lost 7 bases to trimming and J lost 1 base, with 17 bases between them. The chain's CDR3 is CASNRGRPGSYNEQFF. DNA for the CDR3: TGTGCCAGTAATAGAGGGAGACCGGGGTCCTACAATGAGCAGTTCTTC.

The chain is built from TRBV6-5 and TRBJ2-3; D may be TRBD2 (5 bases). From germline, CDR1 is MNHEY and CDR2 SVGAGI. The germline V and J ends were trimmed by 5 bases and 3 bases, with 15 bases remaining between them. This CDR3 is built from 15 residues. The CDR3 DNA reads as TGTGCCAGCAGTACTCTCCAGCGGCTGACAGATACGCAGTATTTT. Translation: CASSTLQRLTDTQYF.

The V gene is TRBV21-1, the J gene TRBJ2-1; the table's D call of TRBD2 was not tested on the DNA. TRBV21-1 is reported as a pseudogene. The CDR3 is 15 residues long. The CDR3 is CASSKGGSLHNEQFF. The CDR3 region has the DNA TGTGCCAGCAGCAAAGGAGGGAGCCTACACAATGAGCAGTTCTTC.

The genes are TRBV24-1 and TRBJ1-1, with TRBD1 matching 7 bases. There are 13 residues in the CDR3. Germline CDR1 reads KGHDR; CDR2 reads SFDVKD. V shed 7 bases, J shed 3 bases, and the junction held 4 bases outside the gene matches. CDR3: CATSGQAHTEAFF. DNA for the CDR3: TGTGCCACCAGCGGACAGGCCCACACTGAAGCTTTCTTT.

This clone was detected ten times or more. This rearrangement joins TRBV28 to TRBJ1-5; TRBD1 is a possible D gene (5 bases). Looked up from germline, CDR1 is MDHEN and CDR2 is SYDVKM. Trimming took 1 base from V and 6 from J, leaving 10 bases between them. The CDR3 covers 14 residues. The chain's CDR3 is CASSLSGDAQPQHF. The CDR3 DNA follows: TGTGCCAGCAGTTTATCGGGGGATGCTCAGCCCCAGCATTTT.

Turning to this clone: Other nucleotide sequences in the sample specify the same CDR3. The chain links TRBV28 to TRBJ1-2; TRBD1 aligns across 10 bases. The CDR3 extends over 15 amino acids. V gave up 6 bases and J gave up 2 bases; unmatched junction bases: 6. CDR1 MDHEN and CDR2 SYDVKM come from the germline V gene. In DNA, the CDR3 is TGTGCCAGCAGCCTCGGACAGGGGGGCAACTATGGCTACACCTTC. Amino acids: CASSLGQGGNYGYTF.

The sample holds one count of this clone. This rearrangement joins TRBV19 to TRBJ2-7; weak D call: TRBD1 (6 bases). Per germline, CDR1 LNHDA and CDR2 SQIVND (reference sequence). V lost 1 base, J lost 5 bases, and 18 bases lay in between. CDR3 length: 16 residues. The CDR3, as DNA: TGTGCCAGTAGTATAGGGGGGAGATCCGAGGGGGACGAGCAGTACTTC. Encoded protein: CASSIGGRSEGDEQYF.